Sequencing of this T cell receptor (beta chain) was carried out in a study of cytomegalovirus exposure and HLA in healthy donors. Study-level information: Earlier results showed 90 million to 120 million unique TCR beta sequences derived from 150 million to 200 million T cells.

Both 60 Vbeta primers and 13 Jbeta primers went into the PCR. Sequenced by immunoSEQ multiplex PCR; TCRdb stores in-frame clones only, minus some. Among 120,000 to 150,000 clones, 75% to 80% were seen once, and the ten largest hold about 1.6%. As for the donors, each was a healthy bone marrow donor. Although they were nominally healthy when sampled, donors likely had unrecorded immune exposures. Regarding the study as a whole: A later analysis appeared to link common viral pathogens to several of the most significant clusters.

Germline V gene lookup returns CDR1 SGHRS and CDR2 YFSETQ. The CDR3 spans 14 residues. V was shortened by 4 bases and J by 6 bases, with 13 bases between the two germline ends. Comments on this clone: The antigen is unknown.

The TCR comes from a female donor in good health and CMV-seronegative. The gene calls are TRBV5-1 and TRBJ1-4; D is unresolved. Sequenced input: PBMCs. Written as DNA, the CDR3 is TGCGCCAGCAGCGTCCTTGCCCCGGATGAAAAACTGTTTTTT. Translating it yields CASSVLAPDEKLFF.